This T cell receptor beta chain is from a study of blood T cell repertoires in COVID-19. The CDR3 is made up of 15 amino acids. Losses at the gene ends were 4 bases for V and 0 bases for J; bases not matched to a gene: 2. Germline-derived CDR1 and CDR2 are SGHRS and YFSETQ. Assay used: immunoSEQ multiplex PCR; TCRdb lists only in-frame clones, some missing. The sample contains 150,000 to 200,000 clones, about nine tenths of which appear only once. The sequence was collected from a man in his 60s with acute or convalescent COVID-19. Sequencing was done on a sample of peripheral blood. The chain combines TRBV5-1 with TRBJ2-2, with 8 nucleotides matching TRBD1. CDR3 in amino acids: CASSVQGANTGELFF. CDR3 nucleotide sequence: TGCGCCAGCAGCGTACAGGGGGCGAACACCGGGGAGCTGTTTTTT.